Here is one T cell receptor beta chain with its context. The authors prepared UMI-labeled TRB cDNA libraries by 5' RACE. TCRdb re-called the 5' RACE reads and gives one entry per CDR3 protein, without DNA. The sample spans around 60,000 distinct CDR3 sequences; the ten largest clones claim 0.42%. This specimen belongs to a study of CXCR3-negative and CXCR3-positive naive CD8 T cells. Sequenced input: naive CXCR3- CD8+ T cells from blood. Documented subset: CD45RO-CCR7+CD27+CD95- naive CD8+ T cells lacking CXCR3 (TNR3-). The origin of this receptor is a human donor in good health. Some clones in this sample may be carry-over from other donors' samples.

The CDR3 here is CASSPWGDHEQYF. This chain connects TRBV9 to TRBJ2-7; no DNA is available, so the TRBD1 call from TCRdb remains unchecked. This CDR3 is built from 13 residues. CDR1 is SGDLS, CDR2 YYNGEE, per germline.